This passage covers 27 T cell receptor beta chains from one sample sequenced in a study of vaccination and CD4 T cells after COVID-19. Cultured CD4+ T cell DNA was sequenced using the Oncomine TCR Beta short-read assay. From the PCR reads, TCRdb called clonotypes with MiXCR, one entry per CDR3 protein. The profile shows roughly 16,000 distinct CDR3 sequences, roughly 53% of them singletons. The treatment denotes: approximately nine-day PBMC culture with coronavirus spike peptide pools or control peptides (ViraFEST assay). Antigens for these TCRs are unknown. This specimen was CD4+ T cells from blood, cultured in vitro, taken before SARS-CoV-2 vaccination. The receptors shown here come from a human donor who had recovered from COVID-19.

J is TRBJ2-3 and V is TRBV20-1; possibly TRBD2 for D (6 bases). V lost 5 bases and J 6 bases, leaving 15 bases between the germline ends. The CDR3 spans 13 residues. CDR1 DFQATT and CDR2 SNEGSKA come from the germline V gene (reference sequence). CDR3 bases: TGCAGTGCTCAAAGAACGGGGGTGGATACGCAGTATTTT. Translation gives CSAQRTGVDTQYF.

V and J are TRBV6-5 and TRBJ2-3; D is ambiguous. CDR3 size: 13 residues. V was cut by 2 bases and J by 4 bases, with 7 bases left in between. In germline, CDR1 is MNHEY, CDR2 SVGAGI. As DNA, the CDR3 is TGTGCCAGCAGTTACCACTTCCCAGATACGCAGTATTTT. Translation: CASSYHFPDTQYF.

In its sample, this clonotype was seen a few times. The rearrangement uses TRBV5-4 and TRBJ1-2; D perhaps matches TRBD1 (5 bases). From germline, CDR1 is SGHNT and CDR2 YYREEE (reference sequence). The V and J ends lost 10 bases and 0 bases respectively, with 16 bases between them. The CDR3 loop spans 14 amino acids. The CDR3, as DNA: TGTGCCTATTACAGAGGGGCCACTAACTATGGCTACACCTTC. Translated, it gives CAYYRGATNYGYTF.

The CDR3 is CASSTDTPAGTRRYEQYF. In DNA, the CDR3 is TGTGCCAGCAGTACTGACACCCCTGCCGGGACTAGGAGGTACGAGCAGTACTTC. The rearrangement links TRBV6-1 to TRBJ2-7; 8 positions match TRBD2. V was pared by 5 bases and J by 4 bases, with 19 bases of the junction left unmatched. Per the germline V gene, CDR1 is MNHNS and CDR2 is SASEGT. The CDR3 has 18 residues.

V usage is TRBV27 and J usage is TRBJ2-7, with D unclear. CDR3 length: 12 residues. Trimming took off 3 bases at V and 3 bases at J, with 6 bases between the two ends. Per germline, CDR1 MNHEY and CDR2 SMNVEV (reference sequence). The CDR3 DNA is TGTGCCAGCAGTTTCCTGGGCTACGAGCAGTACTTC. Translation gives CASSFLGYEQYF.

The chain employs TRBV27 and TRBJ1-6; D is undetermined. The germline gives CDR1 MNHEY, CDR2 SMNVEV (reference sequence). This CDR3 is 14 amino acids long. V was shortened by 2 bases and J by 6 bases, with 8 bases between the two germline ends. This CDR3 reads CASSLGQINSPLHF. DNA for the CDR3: TGTGCCAGCAGTTTAGGGCAAATTAATTCACCCCTCCACTTT.

The CDR3 nucleotides read TGCAGTGCTAGTCGGTACACCGGGGAGCTGTTTTTT. Translation: CSASRYTGELFF. The chain employs TRBV20-1 and TRBJ2-2; D call uncertain. This CDR3 contains 12 residues. Germline V gives CDR1 DFQATT, CDR2 SNEGSKA (reference sequence). Trimming left V 3 bases short and J 3 bases short, with 5 bases between.

This clonotype was picked up a small number of times. This chain uses TRBV24-1 with TRBJ1-2, with unresolved D. Germline V gene sequence: CDR1 KGHDR, CDR2 SFDVKD. The length of the CDR3 is 12 residues. The germline V and J ends were trimmed by 7 bases and 8 bases, with 13 bases remaining between them. The CDR3 is CATRDGEGGYTF. As DNA, the CDR3 is TGTGCCACCAGGGACGGAGAGGGAGGCTACACCTTC.

The gene calls are TRBV19 and TRBJ1-1; D not resolved. V was shortened by 8 bases and J by 0 bases, with 13 bases between the two germline ends. The CDR3 length is 14 residues. The germline CDR1 and CDR2 sequences are LNHDA and SQIVND (reference sequence). The DNA of the CDR3 is TGTGCCAGTGCTAGGGCAGGCATGAACACTGAAGCTTTCTTT. This sequence encodes CASARAGMNTEAFF.

The gene calls are TRBV7-2 and TRBJ2-3; D call uncertain. CDR3 length: 11 amino acids. The germline V gene has CDR1 SGHTA and CDR2 FQGNSA. Trimming cost V 0 bases and J 5 bases, with 0 bases left between them. This CDR3 is CASSLADTQYF. The CDR3 DNA reads as TGTGCCAGCAGCTTAGCAGATACGCAGTATTTT.

The genes are TRBV5-4 and TRBJ2-7; 11 bases agree with TRBD2. Germline V CDR1 and CDR2: SGHNT, YYREEE (reference sequence). This CDR3 contains 14 residues. Germline trimming cut 4 bases from V and 3 bases from J; bases unmatched to any gene: 3. DNA of the CDR3: TGTGCCAGCAGCCTCGGGACTAGCGGCTACGAGCAGTACTTC. It translates to CASSLGTSGYEQYF.

The rearrangement joins TRBV7-9 to TRBJ1-3, with D tentatively TRBD1 (6 bases). CDR1 SEHNR and CDR2 FQNEAQ come from the germline V gene (reference sequence). The CDR3 totals 15 residues. V gave up 8 bases and J gave up 0 bases, with 14 bases separating them. The DNA of the CDR3 is TGTGCCAGCCGCGAACAGGGAGGCTCTGGAAACACCATATATTTT. This encodes CASREQGGSGNTIYF. The whole variable domain, filled in from reference TRBV7-9 and TRBJ1-3, reads DTGVSQNPRHKITKRGQNVTFRCDPISEHNRLYWYRQTLGQGPEFLTYFQNEAQLEKSRLLSDRFSAERPKGSFSTLEIQRTEQGDSAMYLCASREQGGSGNTIYFGEGSWLTVV.

This clonotype was counted a few times. The rearrangement joins TRBV6-2 or TRBV6-3 to TRBJ2-5; D is perhaps TRBD2 (5 bases). The CDR3 totals 14 residues. V was cut by 6 bases and J by 5 bases, with 16 bases left in between. Germline CDR1 MNHEY, CDR2 SVGEGT. The CDR3 DNA follows: TGTGCCAGCAGCCCCAACGCGGGTCGGGAGACCCAGTACTTC. It specifies CASSPNAGRETQYF.

This clonotype counts as medium-sized. V gene TRBV27 combines with J gene TRBJ1-2; no clear D gene. Germline V CDR1 and CDR2: MNHEY, SMNVEV (reference sequence). This CDR3 is built from 13 residues. The V gene lost 4 bases and the J gene lost 2 bases, with 8 bases spanning the gap. CDR3 in amino acids: CASSSTGNYGYTF. The DNA for the CDR3 is TGTGCCAGCAGTTCTACCGGAAACTATGGCTACACCTTC.

This chain links TRBV20-1 with TRBJ1-1, with a tentative D call TRBD1 (5 bases). Per germline, CDR1 DFQATT and CDR2 SNEGSKA (reference sequence). This CDR3 is 12 amino acids long. The ends were cut back, 6 bases at V and 5 bases at J, with 13 bases in the middle. The CDR3 bases are TGCAGTGCAGCCGACAGAGGTACTGAAGCTTTCTTT. It encodes CSAADRGTEAFF.

The genes are TRBV30 and TRBJ1-5; 8 bases agree with TRBD1. CDR1 and CDR2 from the germline V gene are GTSNPN and SVGIG (reference sequence). The CDR3 runs 15 residues. The trim removed 0 bases at V and 7 bases at J, leaving 8 bases unmatched. The CDR3 loop reads CAWSVPGQGAQPQHF. CDR3 bases: TGTGCCTGGAGTGTACCCGGACAGGGTGCCCAGCCCCAGCATTTT. Drawing the rest from reference TRBV30 and TRBJ1-5, the complete variable domain is SQTIHQWPATLVQPVGSPLSLECTVEGTSNPNLYWYRQAAGRGLQLLFYSVGIGQISSEVPQNLSASRPQDRQFILSSKKLLLSDSGFYLCAWSVPGQGAQPQHFGDGTRLSIL.

This clonotype was observed a handful of times. V and J are TRBV7-9 and TRBJ1-2; 7 nucleotides align to TRBD1. Germline V lookup: CDR1 SEHNR, CDR2 FQNEAQ (reference sequence). CDR3 size: 15 residues. The ends lost 4 bases at V and 8 bases at J; junction bases unmatched: 13. CDR3 nucleotides: TGTGCCAGCAGCTCAACTGGGACAGCTTCCATGGGCTACACCTTC. Encoded protein: CASSSTGTASMGYTF.

This rearrangement joins TRBV28 to TRBJ2-7; 10 bases align to TRBD2. This CDR3 comprises 12 residues. Germline V gene lookup returns CDR1 MDHEN and CDR2 SYDVKM. Unmatched junction bases numbered 4, after V lost 8 bases and J lost 6 bases. CDR3 sequence (DNA): TGTGCCAGCGGGACTAGCGTCGCCGAGCAGTACTTC. Translated, it gives CASGTSVAEQYF. The complete variable domain, with remaining parts taken from reference TRBV28 and TRBJ2-7, reads DVKVTQSSRYLVKRTGEKVFLECVQDMDHENMFWYRQDPGLGLRLIYFSYDVKMKEKGDIPEGYSVSREKKERFSLILESASTNQTSMYLCASGTSVAEQYFGPGTRLTVT.

The gene calls are TRBV6-2 or TRBV6-3 and TRBJ1-2, with a possible D match to TRBD1 (5 bases). Germline V gene sequence: CDR1 MNHEY, CDR2 SVGEGT. The CDR3 sequence is 17 residues long. V lost 0 bases and J 4 bases, leaving 18 bases between the germline ends. CDR3 coding DNA: TGTGCCAGCAGTTACTCCCCAACTAAAGACAGCCTCTATGGCTACACCTTC. This sequence encodes CASSYSPTKDSLYGYTF.

This chain's CDR3 is CASSQSHPGGGSGNTIYF. In nucleotides, the CDR3 is TGCGCCAGCAGCCAGTCACACCCAGGCGGCGGCTCTGGAAACACCATATATTTT. The V gene is TRBV4-3, the J gene TRBJ1-3; D is ambiguous. Germline V gives CDR1 LGHNA, CDR2 YSLEER. The CDR3 is made up of 18 amino acids. Trimming removed 3 bases from V and 0 bases from J, with 18 bases in between.

The J gene is TRBJ1-1, the V gene TRBV20-1, with D hard to call. The V end lost 6 bases, the J end lost 1 base, and 15 bases lay between the germline ends. The CDR3 sequence is 14 residues long. Germline V gene lookup returns CDR1 DFQATT and CDR2 SNEGSKA (reference sequence). The CDR3 coding sequence is TGCAGTGCGCCTGCTGGCCACCGGAACACTGAAGCTTTCTTT. Translated, it gives CSAPAGHRNTEAFF.

The chain is built from TRBV4-3 and TRBJ1-1, with D unresolved. The CDR3 spans 14 residues. V lost 0 bases and J 4 bases, leaving 9 bases between the germline ends. The germline V gene encodes CDR1 LGHNA and CDR2 YSLEER. The CDR3 region is CASSQDFGVTEAFF. The CDR3 nucleotides are TGCGCCAGCAGCCAAGATTTCGGGGTCACTGAAGCTTTCTTT.

This sequence joins TRBV6-2 or TRBV6-3 and TRBJ2-3, with TRBD1 as a possible D gene (6 bases). Germline assignment: CDR1 MNHEY and CDR2 SVGEGT. V was clipped by 6 bases and J by 6 bases, with 16 bases between them. This CDR3 comprises 14 residues. The DNA for the CDR3 is TGTGCCAGCAGGGGGGCCGGGCGGACGGATACGCAGTATTTT. It encodes CASRGAGRTDTQYF.

The rearrangement uses TRBV28 and TRBJ2-5; 13 positions match TRBD2. V dropped 2 bases and J dropped 5; count of bases not matched to a gene: 8. The CDR3 extends over 17 amino acids. Per germline, CDR1 MDHEN and CDR2 SYDVKM. The CDR3 spells CASSLQGLAGNWETQYF. The CDR3 DNA is TGTGCCAGCAGTTTACAGGGACTAGCGGGAAACTGGGAGACCCAGTACTTC.

A few counts support this clonotype. The CDR3 coding sequence is TGTGCCAGCAGGGCCCCAGGGAATAGCAATCAGCCCCAGCATTTT. Protein sequence: CASRAPGNSNQPQHF. The V call is TRBV6-1, the J call TRBJ1-5, with D perhaps matching TRBD1 (5 bases). The CDR3 consists of 15 residues. From germline, CDR1 is MNHNS and CDR2 SASEGT. Deletions cut 6 bases from V and 0 bases from J, with 12 bases between.

The table lists this clonotype with a few counts. The chain joins TRBV30 to TRBJ2-3, with D hard to call. The CDR3 spans 16 residues. CDR1 GTSNPN and CDR2 SVGIG come from the germline V gene (reference sequence). Trimming pared 0 bases from V and 6 bases from J, leaving 19 bases between. Here the CDR3 reads CAWSVTNPRKGDTQYF. Written as DNA, the CDR3 is TGTGCCTGGAGTGTAACAAATCCCCGGAAGGGCGATACGCAGTATTTT.

This clonotype was recorded a few times. This sequence joins TRBV5-4 and TRBJ1-2; D is unclear. The germline gives CDR1 SGHNT, CDR2 YYREEE (reference sequence). V dropped 5 bases and J dropped 2 bases, with 10 bases sitting between them. The CDR3 extends over 13 amino acids. CDR3 DNA sequence: TGTGCCAGCAGTGCGATGACCAACTATGGCTACACCTTC. Protein: CASSAMTNYGYTF.